Shown below are 24 T cell receptor beta chains from a single sample sequenced in a study of human thymus T cells. Thymus was obtained from resections taken during corrective heart surgery. The table came from immunoSEQ multiplex PCR; TCRdb's copy has only in-frame clones and leaves some out. Here the sample spans some 130,000 clones, around 96% being singletons. The sequenced material came from thymus tissue. These receptors all stem from a boy in the first two years of life with a congenital heart defect but otherwise immunologically healthy.

The chain employs TRBV4-3 and TRBJ1-2; D remains unclear. The CDR3 totals 15 residues. The V gene's germline CDR1 is LGHNA and CDR2 YSLEER. V dropped 0 bases and J dropped 3 bases, with 11 bases sitting between them. CDR3 coding DNA: TGCGCCAGCAGCCAAGATACGAAGAGAGACTATGGCTACACCTTC. Its translation is CASSQDTKRDYGYTF.

The V gene is TRBV15, the J gene TRBJ2-3; 8 nucleotides agree with TRBD2. Germline V CDR1 and CDR2: LNHNV, YYDKDF (reference sequence). The CDR3 extends over 15 amino acids. With V trimmed by 6 bases and J by 5 bases, 10 bases remained unmatched. The CDR3 loop reads CATRIGTREGDTQYF. The CDR3 DNA follows: TGTGCCACCAGGATAGGGACTAGGGAGGGAGATACGCAGTATTTT.

The gene calls are TRBV7-6 and TRBJ2-5, with 7 bases lining up with TRBD2. Trimming at V came to 2 bases and at J to 3 bases, leaving 6 bases not matched to a gene. The CDR3 is 15 residues long. The germline CDR1 and CDR2 sequences are SGHVS and FNYEAQ. CDR3 sequence (DNA): TGTGCCAGCAGCTTATGGACTAGTAGGGAAGAGACCCAGTACTTC. Its protein is CASSLWTSREETQYF.

The V gene is TRBV2, the J gene TRBJ2-7, with unresolved D. Trimming shortened V by 1 base and J by 4 bases, and 20 bases separated the two germline ends. CDR3 length equals 17 residues. From germline, CDR1 is SNHLY and CDR2 FYNNEI. The CDR3 spells CASSEVKKGQPWYEQYF. CDR3 in DNA: TGTGCCAGCAGTGAAGTGAAAAAAGGGCAGCCGTGGTACGAGCAGTACTTC. Full variable domain (missing parts from reference TRBV2 and TRBJ2-7): EPEVTQTPSHQVTQMGQEVILRCVPISNHLYFYWYRQILGQKVEFLVSFYNNEISEKSEIFDDQFSVERPDGSNFTLKIRSTKLEDSAMYFCASSEVKKGQPWYEQYFGPGTRLTVT.

This sequence joins TRBV9 and TRBJ2-3; D unclear. Trimming stripped 2 bases from V and 0 bases from J, with 13 bases between. The CDR3 consists of 16 residues. Per germline, CDR1 SGDLS and CDR2 YYNGEE. The CDR3 bases are TGTGCCAGCAGCGTCTCTCGCGGATTCAGCACAGATACGCAGTATTTT. Protein product: CASSVSRGFSTDTQYF.

This clone came up a few times. V gene TRBV30 combines with J gene TRBJ1-3; 8 nucleotides align to TRBD1. Germline-derived CDR1 and CDR2 are GTSNPN and SVGIG (reference sequence). After removal of 3 bases from V and 2 bases from J, the junction contained 12 bases not matched to a gene. The CDR3 spans 17 residues. The CDR3 nucleotides read TGTGCCTGGAGGGCGGAAAAACAGGGGGGAGCTGGAAACACCATATATTTT. This gives the protein CAWRAEKQGGAGNTIYF.

This sequence joins TRBV10-2 and TRBJ1-2; tentatively, D is TRBD1 (5 bases). Per the germline V gene, CDR1 is WSHSY and CDR2 is SAAADI. Deletions cut 6 bases from V and 8 bases from J, with 16 bases between. The CDR3 has 13 amino acids. CDR3 region: CASSLQGGDGYTF. CDR3 bases: TGCGCCAGCAGCCTTCAGGGAGGGGACGGCTACACCTTC.

V gene TRBV27 combines with J gene TRBJ1-1; TRBD1 might be the D (5 bases). V lost 1 base to trimming and J lost 2 bases, with 17 bases between them. The CDR3 is 17 amino acids. Germline V CDR1 and CDR2: MNHEY, SMNVEV (reference sequence). In nucleotides, the CDR3 is TGTGCCAGCAGTTTATGGGCCCGGGACTTGATAAACACTGAAGCTTTCTTT. It encodes CASSLWARDLINTEAFF.

This chain links TRBV30 with TRBJ2-1; 9 positions agree with TRBD1. The CDR3 runs 18 residues. Germline CDR1 is GTSNPN and CDR2 is SVGIG (reference sequence). The V gene end was trimmed by 6 bases and the J gene end by 4 bases; junction bases not matched to a gene: 19. This CDR3 is CACKTGGDALYHYNEQFF. Here the CDR3 DNA reads TGTGCCTGTAAGACAGGGGGTGATGCCTTATACCATTACAATGAGCAGTTCTTC.

In the case of this clone: The junction shows a germline mismatch at one end, possibly a read error. The CDR3 nucleotides are TGTGCCAGCAGCGACCGGGACAGGGGCACAGATATGCAGTATTTT. This encodes CASSDRDRGTDMQYF. The chain is built from TRBV7-2 and TRBJ2-3; 10 bases agree with TRBD1. This CDR3 has 15 amino acids. Germline V lookup: CDR1 SGHTA, CDR2 FQGNSA.

This chain uses TRBV6-1 with TRBJ1-2; no clear D. The CDR3 consists of 15 residues. V dropped 5 bases and J dropped 2 bases, with 15 bases sitting between them. CDR1 MNHNS and CDR2 SASEGT come from the germline V gene. The CDR3 loop reads CASSLKGGANYGYTF. The CDR3, as DNA: TGTGCCAGCAGTCTCAAGGGTGGAGCAAACTATGGCTACACCTTC.

The chain recombines TRBV5-5 with TRBJ2-7; D is unclear. The germline gives CDR1 SGHKS, CDR2 YYEKEE (reference sequence). Trimming removed 4 bases from V and 4 bases from J, with 12 bases in between. CDR3 length: 13 amino acids. The chain's CDR3 is CASSANPGYEQYF. The CDR3 coding sequence is TGTGCCAGCAGCGCTAATCCCGGGTACGAGCAGTACTTC.

The V and J genes are TRBV14 and TRBJ2-7; D gene unclear. V was pared by 0 bases and J by 3 bases, with 3 bases between. The germline V gene has CDR1 SGHDN and CDR2 FVKESK. The CDR3 is 12 residues long. CDR3 bases: TGTGCCAGCAGCCAAGATCTCTACGAGCAGTACTTC. Protein: CASSQDLYEQYF.

This clone was counted only a few times. The chain combines TRBV6-1 with TRBJ1-2; 11 positions match TRBD1. The CDR3 is made up of 13 amino acids. From germline, CDR1 is MNHNS and CDR2 SASEGT. Germline trimming cut 7 bases from V and 6 bases from J; bases unmatched to any gene: 4. CDR3 DNA: TGTGCCAGCACCGGGACAGGGGGAGATGGCTACACCTTC. It translates to CASTGTGGDGYTF.

V gene TRBV6-5 combines with J gene TRBJ2-2; 8 nucleotides match TRBD2. The length of the CDR3 is 16 residues. Per the germline V gene, CDR1 is MNHEY and CDR2 is SVGAGI. Trimming removed 2 bases from V and 4 bases from J; junction bases left unmatched: 6. The CDR3 sequence: CASSYRLATVTGELFF. The CDR3 DNA sequence: TGTGCCAGCAGTTACCGACTAGCGACGGTCACCGGGGAGCTGTTTTTT.

The rearrangement joins TRBV5-6 to TRBJ2-5; D perhaps matches TRBD2 (5 bases). This CDR3 comprises 13 residues. V was pared by 4 bases and J by 9 bases, with 16 bases between. CDR1 and CDR2 (germline): SGHDT, YYEEEE. DNA of the CDR3: TGTGCCAGCAGCCCGGACTCCTCCGAGCCCCAGTACTTC. Amino acid sequence: CASSPDSSEPQYF.

The J gene is TRBJ2-7, the V gene TRBV5-6; tentative D call: TRBD2 (6 bases). V was clipped by 2 bases and J by 5 bases, with 20 bases between them. Germline CDR1 is SGHDT and CDR2 is YYEEEE. This CDR3 is built from 16 residues. The CDR3 is CASSLGPRRGADEQYF. CDR3 DNA sequence: TGTGCCAGCAGCTTAGGCCCCCGGAGGGGCGCCGACGAGCAGTACTTC.

V and J are TRBV5-1 and TRBJ2-3; the match to TRBD1 covers 8 bases. Germline loops: CDR1 SGHRS, CDR2 YFSETQ. The trim removed 2 bases at V and 6 bases at J, leaving 11 bases unmatched. The CDR3 sequence is 16 residues long. This chain's CDR3 is CASSFNGQGGSDTQYF. DNA of the CDR3: TGCGCCAGCAGCTTCAATGGACAGGGAGGATCGGATACGCAGTATTTT. Full variable domain (outside the CDR3, taken from reference TRBV5-1 and TRBJ2-3): KAGVTQTPRYLIKTRGQQVTLSCSPISGHRSVSWYQQTPGQGLQFLFEYFSETQRNKGNFPGRFSGRQFSNSRSEMNVSTLELGDSALYLCASSFNGQGGSDTQYFGPGTRLTVL.

In nucleotides, the CDR3 is TGTGCCAGCAGCACCGGGACAGGGGAAAATCAGCCCCAGCATTTT. Its protein product is CASSTGTGENQPQHF. The chain carries TRBV5-4 and TRBJ1-5, with TRBD1 identical over 10 bases. The CDR3 has 15 amino acids. Germline loops: CDR1 SGHNT, CDR2 YYREEE (reference sequence). The ends lost 4 bases at V and 4 bases at J; junction bases unmatched: 5.

This rearrangement joins TRBV11-1 to TRBJ2-1; D is perhaps TRBD2 (6 bases). The CDR3 totals 18 residues. Trimming took 1 base from V and 0 from J, leaving 16 bases between them. The germline V gene encodes CDR1 SGHAT and CDR2 FQDESV (reference sequence). CDR3 protein: CASSLGVGLPHSYNEQFF. In DNA, the CDR3 is TGTGCCAGCAGCTTAGGGGTGGGACTTCCCCACTCCTACAATGAGCAGTTCTTC.

This clone occurred once. The V and J genes are TRBV11-2 and TRBJ2-2, with D possibly TRBD2 on 6 matching bases. The germline gives CDR1 SGHAT, CDR2 FQNNGV. Trimming stripped 4 bases from V and 4 bases from J, with 10 bases between. There are 14 residues in the CDR3. In DNA form, the CDR3 reads TGTGCCAGCAGCTGGGACTGGCCCACCGGGGAGCTGTTTTTT. Its translation is CASSWDWPTGELFF.

The chain carries TRBV6-1 and TRBJ2-4; a weak D match, TRBD1 (5 bases). The CDR3 totals 14 residues. V lost 5 bases, J lost 2 bases, and 10 bases lay in between. In germline, CDR1 is MNHNS, CDR2 SASEGT. DNA of the CDR3: TGTGCCAGCAGTTGCAGGGTACCCAAAAACATTCAGTACTTC. It yields the protein CASSCRVPKNIQYF.

The rearrangement joins TRBV7-3 to TRBJ1-2; 9 bases match TRBD1. Per germline, CDR1 SGHTA and CDR2 FQGTGA. The J segment lost 9 bases and the V segment lost 1 base, leaving 18 bases of the junction unmatched. The CDR3 consists of 18 residues. The CDR3 DNA is TGTGCCAGCAGCTTAAAACCGGCCAGGGACAGGGCTCCGCGGAGCTACACCTTC. It translates to CASSLKPARDRAPRSYTF.

This clone was observed a handful of times. The chain recombines TRBV30 with TRBJ2-5; D not resolved. V lost 0 bases and J 4 bases, leaving 12 bases between the germline ends. This CDR3 contains 14 residues. Germline V gives CDR1 GTSNPN, CDR2 SVGIG (reference sequence). CDR3 in amino acids: CAWSVLGLGETQYF. The DNA for the CDR3 is TGTGCCTGGAGTGTACTCGGGTTAGGAGAGACCCAGTACTTC. The variable domain in full, with the rest retrieved from reference TRBV30 and TRBJ2-5, is SQTIHQWPATLVQPVGSPLSLECTVEGTSNPNLYWYRQAAGRGLQLLFYSVGIGQISSEVPQNLSASRPQDRQFILSSKKLLLSDSGFYLCAWSVLGLGETQYFGPGTRLLVL.